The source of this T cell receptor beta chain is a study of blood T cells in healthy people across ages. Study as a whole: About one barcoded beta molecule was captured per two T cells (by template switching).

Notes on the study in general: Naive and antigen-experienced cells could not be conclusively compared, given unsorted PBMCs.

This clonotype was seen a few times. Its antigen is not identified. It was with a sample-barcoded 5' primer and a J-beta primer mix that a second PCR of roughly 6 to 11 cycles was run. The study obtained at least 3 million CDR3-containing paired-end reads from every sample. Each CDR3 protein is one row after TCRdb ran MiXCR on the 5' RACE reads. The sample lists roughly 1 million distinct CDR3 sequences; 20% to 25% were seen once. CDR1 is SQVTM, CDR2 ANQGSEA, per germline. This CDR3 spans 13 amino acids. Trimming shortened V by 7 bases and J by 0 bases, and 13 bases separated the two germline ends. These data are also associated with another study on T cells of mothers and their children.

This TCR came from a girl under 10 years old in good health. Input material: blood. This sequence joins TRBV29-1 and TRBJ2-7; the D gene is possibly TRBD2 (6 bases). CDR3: CSGKTGDSYEQYF. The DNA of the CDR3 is TGCAGCGGGAAAACGGGGGACTCCTACGAGCAGTACTTC.